Below are 25 T cell receptor beta chains sequenced from a single sample in a study of CD4 T cells in relation to SARS-CoV-2 and coronaviruses. Assay: immunoSEQ multiplex PCR; the TCRdb copy retains only in-frame clones and omits some. In the table there are about 20,000 clones, roughly four fifths of which are singletons. CD4+ T cells from unexposed donors were obtained before the COVID-19 pandemic (2011-2018). Isolation of CD4+ T cells took place after about 10 days in culture. What these receptors recognize is not known. The sequenced sample consisted of CD4+ T cells from PBMCs, cultured in vitro. These receptors were obtained from a human donor in good health.

The V call is TRBV20-1, the J call TRBJ2-1; TRBD2 matches 8 bases. The CDR3 covers 16 residues. Germline CDR1 is DFQATT and CDR2 is SNEGSKA (reference sequence). The junction had 13 bases not matched to a gene; V was cut back by 3 bases and J by 6 bases. Here the CDR3 reads CSASFVRGGRSNEQFF. DNA for the CDR3: TGCAGTGCTAGTTTTGTCCGGGGGGGCCGGTCCAATGAGCAGTTCTTC.

V usage is TRBV7-6 and J usage is TRBJ2-5; D is perhaps TRBD1 (6 bases). V lost 3 bases and J lost 4, with 15 bases in between. The germline V gene has CDR1 SGHVS and CDR2 FNYEAQ. This CDR3 contains 15 residues. In nucleotides, the CDR3 is TGTGCCAGCAGCTTGACAGGATTGGAGGCAGAGACCCAGTACTTC. Its protein is CASSLTGLEAETQYF.

The chain links TRBV28 to TRBJ1-3; D may be TRBD1 (5 bases). Germline values: CDR1 MDHEN, CDR2 SYDVKM. The ends were cut back, 2 bases at V and 0 bases at J, with 5 bases in the middle. This CDR3 contains 14 residues. CDR3 sequence: CASSLDSSGNTIYF. The CDR3 DNA is TGTGCCAGCAGTTTAGACAGCTCTGGAAACACCATATATTTT.

The rearrangement uses TRBV7-8 and TRBJ2-2; D gene uncertain. The CDR3 covers 13 residues. CDR1 and CDR2 (germline): SGHVS, FQNEAQ. Trimming removed 1 base from V and 8 bases from J, with 8 bases in between. The CDR3 region has the DNA TGTGCCAGCAGCTTAGGGAATGCTGGGGAGCTGTTTTTT. Protein product: CASSLGNAGELFF. Full variable domain (remainder filled in from reference TRBV7-8 and TRBJ2-2): GAGVSQSPRYKVAKRGQDVALRCDPISGHVSLFWYQQALGQGPEFLTYFQNEAQLDKSGLPSDRFFAERPEGSVSTLKIQRTQQEDSAVYLCASSLGNAGELFFGEGSRLTVL.

This chain joins TRBV6-5 and TRBJ1-1, with unresolved D. There are 14 residues in the CDR3. V shed 0 bases and J shed 1 base, with 6 bases lying between them. CDR1 MNHEY and CDR2 SVGAGI come from the germline V gene. CDR3 region: CASSYSGRNTEAFF. The CDR3 DNA is TGTGCCAGCAGTTACTCGGGCAGGAACACTGAAGCTTTCTTT.

This rearrangement joins TRBV11-2 to TRBJ1-6; TRBD1 matches at 7 bases. The CDR3 is 15 amino acids. Trimming took 4 bases from V and 6 from J; bases not matched to a gene: 6. Per germline, CDR1 SGHAT and CDR2 FQNNGV. CDR3 sequence: CASSSNGQVNSPLHF. The CDR3 region has the DNA TGTGCCAGCAGCTCTAACGGACAGGTTAATTCACCCCTCCACTTT.

This rearrangement joins TRBV2 to TRBJ2-3; the match to TRBD2 covers 10 bases. CDR3 length equals 15 residues. Germline trimming cut 5 bases from V and 6 bases from J; bases unmatched to any gene: 8. The germline V gene has CDR1 SNHLY and CDR2 FYNNEI. CDR3 bases: TGTGCCAGCAGTCCCCGGACTAGCGGAGGGGATACGCAGTATTTT. It is translated as CASSPRTSGGDTQYF.

The chain employs TRBV19 and TRBJ2-1; a weak D match, TRBD2 (6 bases). Germline CDR1 and CDR2: LNHDA and SQIVND (reference sequence). V was trimmed by 5 bases and J by 0 bases, leaving 14 bases between them. This CDR3 is built from 16 residues. The CDR3 DNA sequence: TGTGCCAGTAGTCAATTAGCGGTGAGCTCCTACAATGAGCAGTTCTTC. Protein: CASSQLAVSSYNEQFF.

This chain connects TRBV27 to TRBJ2-1; TRBD2 agrees at 14 bases. Unmatched junction bases numbered 12, after V lost 6 bases and J lost 8 bases. The CDR3 is 17 amino acids. Germline V CDR1 and CDR2: MNHEY, SMNVEV (reference sequence). The CDR3 here is CASSRTSGGRGMHEQFF. CDR3 nucleotide sequence: TGTGCCAGCAGCCGGACTAGCGGGGGGCGTGGGATGCATGAGCAGTTCTTC.

The chain couples TRBV6-5 to TRBJ2-5, with D possibly matching TRBD1 (6 bases). Germline V gives CDR1 MNHEY, CDR2 SVGAGI. The CDR3 totals 15 residues. V shed 0 bases and J shed 5 bases, with 13 bases lying between them. CDR3 loop: CASSYSNLGAETQYF. The CDR3 nucleotides read TGTGCCAGCAGTTACTCGAACCTGGGGGCGGAGACCCAGTACTTC.

The chain has TRBV4-1 and TRBJ2-2; a weak D match, TRBD2 (6 bases). Trimming removed 2 bases at V and 15 bases at J, with 16 bases between. Germline values: CDR1 MGHRA, CDR2 YSYEKL. This CDR3 contains 13 residues. The CDR3 DNA reads TGCGCCAGCAGCCAACCGGGGGTCCGGGGGTTGTTTTTT. Translating it yields CASSQPGVRGLFF.

This clone was observed once. The chain carries TRBV5-4 and TRBJ2-5; 11 nucleotides match TRBD2. The V gene's germline CDR1 is SGHNT and CDR2 YYREEE (reference sequence). The CDR3 is 17 residues long. The trim removed 4 bases at V and 4 bases at J, leaving 12 bases unmatched. The CDR3 nucleotides read TGTGCCAGCAGCCCCCGGGCGCGTAGCGGGGGGGCAGAGACCCAGTACTTC. Protein: CASSPRARSGGAETQYF. The whole variable domain, remainder taken from reference TRBV5-4 and TRBJ2-5, is ETGVTQSPTHLIKTRGQQVTLRCSSQSGHNTVSWYQQALGQGPQFIFQYYREEENGRGNFPPRFSGLQFPNYSSELNVNALELDDSALYLCASSPRARSGGAETQYFGPGTRLLVL.

The CDR3 protein is CASSGGLAGDFTDTQYF. The CDR3 DNA reads TGTGCCAGCAGCGGGGGGTTAGCGGGAGATTTCACAGATACGCAGTATTTT. The chain is built from TRBV7-3 and TRBJ2-3; 9 bases line up with TRBD2. CDR1 is SGHTA, CDR2 FQGTGA, per germline. CDR3 length equals 17 residues. V was clipped by 5 bases and J by 2 bases; unmatched bases: 11.

The V call is TRBV11-2, the J call TRBJ2-1; either TRBD1 or TRBD2 may supply D (5 bases each). Trimming shortened V by 5 bases and J by 8 bases, and 16 bases separated the two germline ends. The CDR3 contains 14 residues. In germline, CDR1 is SGHAT, CDR2 FQNNGV. CDR3 sequence reads: CASSPGSGFDEQFF. In DNA form, the CDR3 reads TGTGCCAGCAGCCCGGGGTCAGGGTTCGATGAGCAGTTCTTC.

The rearrangement links TRBV11-1 to TRBJ1-3; D is undetermined. Germline V CDR1 and CDR2: SGHAT, FQDESV (reference sequence). The CDR3 covers 15 residues. V was cut by 1 base and J by 2 bases, with 9 bases left in between. The CDR3 is CASSLDLTTGNTIYF. The CDR3 coding sequence is TGTGCCAGCAGCTTAGATCTGACGACTGGAAACACCATATATTTT.

This clone was counted a single time. V usage is TRBV12-1 and J usage is TRBJ1-1. TRBV12-1 is a documented pseudogene. This CDR3 is built from 14 residues. CDR3: CASSLRAMNTEAFF. The CDR3 region has the DNA TGTGCCAGCAGCCTCCGGGCTATGAACACTGAAGCTTTCTTT.

This chain uses TRBV30 with TRBJ2-7; the match to TRBD1 covers 7 bases. Germline lookup yields CDR1 GTSNPN and CDR2 SVGIG (reference sequence). The CDR3 spans 14 residues. V lost 0 bases and J lost 4; bases outside the gene matches: 6. The CDR3 nucleotides read TGTGCCTGGAGTGTACTCAAGGGGGCTTACGAGCAGTACTTC. This sequence encodes CAWSVLKGAYEQYF.

This chain uses TRBV5-1 with TRBJ2-5; TRBD2 aligns across 8 bases. The V gene end was trimmed by 4 bases and the J gene end by 5 bases; junction bases not matched to a gene: 7. The CDR3 length is 14 residues. Per the germline V gene, CDR1 is SGHRS and CDR2 is YFSETQ. In DNA form, the CDR3 reads TGCGCCAGCAGCGGACCGGGACTAGGGGAGACCCAGTACTTC. Amino acid sequence: CASSGPGLGETQYF.

The chain combines TRBV5-4 with TRBJ1-3, with a possible D match to TRBD1 (6 bases). Germline V CDR1 and CDR2: SGHNT, YYREEE (reference sequence). Trimming shortened V by 4 bases and J by 2 bases, and 16 bases separated the two germline ends. The CDR3 covers 16 residues. The CDR3 region has the DNA TGTGCCAGCAGCCCGGATACGGGGGCCACTGGAAACACCATATATTTT. Its translation is CASSPDTGATGNTIYF.

J is TRBJ2-3 and V is TRBV5-8; 9 bases line up with TRBD2. J lost 1 base, V lost 3 bases, and 6 bases had no gene match. The germline V gene has CDR1 SGHTS and CDR2 YDEGEE. This CDR3 has 16 residues. The CDR3 DNA is TGTGCCAGCAGCTCCTATAGCGGGAGAGGCACAGATACGCAGTATTTT. Amino acids: CASSSYSGRGTDTQYF.

The J gene is TRBJ2-4, the V gene TRBV6-1; a possible D gene is TRBD2 (6 bases). Trimming removed 3 bases from V and 9 bases from J, with 18 bases in between. This CDR3 has 15 residues. Germline CDR1 reads MNHNS; CDR2 reads SASEGT. The CDR3 DNA is TGTGCCAGCAGTGAGAGGGGACGGGGGTTAGTCATTCAGTACTTC. It yields the protein CASSERGRGLVIQYF.

The CDR3 bases are TGTGCCAGCAGCTCTCAGGGGGTGTCCTACGAGCAGTACTTC. As protein: CASSSQGVSYEQYF. V is TRBV5-6 and J is TRBJ2-7; 7 bases fit TRBD1. V was pared by 3 bases and J by 1 base, with 4 bases of the junction left unmatched. CDR3 length: 14 amino acids. Germline V CDR1 and CDR2: SGHDT, YYEEEE.

The chain joins TRBV19 to TRBJ2-3; D is uncertain. Germline CDR1 and CDR2: LNHDA and SQIVND (reference sequence). CDR3 length: 16 amino acids. Trimming left V 5 bases short and J 7 bases short, with 22 bases between. The CDR3 loop is CASSQLSPIETNTQYF. CDR3 nucleotide sequence: TGTGCCAGTAGTCAACTCTCTCCGATTGAAACTAATACGCAGTATTTT.

The chain couples TRBV4-1 to TRBJ2-7, with a tentative D call TRBD2 (6 bases). The germline V gene encodes CDR1 MGHRA and CDR2 YSYEKL. The V end lost 0 bases, the J end lost 0 bases, and 15 bases lay between the germline ends. This CDR3 contains 17 residues. The CDR3 loop is CASSQDSGDSFSYEQYF. For the CDR3, the DNA is TGCGCCAGCAGCCAAGATTCGGGGGATAGCTTCTCCTACGAGCAGTACTTC.

V gene TRBV2 combines with J gene TRBJ1-2; D is unclear. Looked up from germline, CDR1 is SNHLY and CDR2 is FYNNEI. Trimming left V 6 bases short and J 0 bases short, with 8 bases between. This CDR3 spans 13 amino acids. The CDR3 region has the DNA TGTGCCAGCAGATCGACGGCTAACTATGGCTACACCTTC. Amino acids: CASRSTANYGYTF.